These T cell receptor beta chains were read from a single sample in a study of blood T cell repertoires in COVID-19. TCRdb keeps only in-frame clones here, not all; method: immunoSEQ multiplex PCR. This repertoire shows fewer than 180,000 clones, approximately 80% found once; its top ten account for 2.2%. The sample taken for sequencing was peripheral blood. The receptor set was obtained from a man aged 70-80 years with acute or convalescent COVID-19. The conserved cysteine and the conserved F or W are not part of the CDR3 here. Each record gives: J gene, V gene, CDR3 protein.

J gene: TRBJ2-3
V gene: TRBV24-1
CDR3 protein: ATSRGRISTDTQY

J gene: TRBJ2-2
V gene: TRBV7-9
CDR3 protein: ASRPPGLTRTGELF

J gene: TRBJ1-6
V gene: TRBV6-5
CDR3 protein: ASSRTRQGGSPLH

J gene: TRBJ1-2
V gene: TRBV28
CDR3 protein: ASTAQGYYGYT

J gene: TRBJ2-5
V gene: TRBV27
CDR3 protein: ASSLGRAVVAQETQY

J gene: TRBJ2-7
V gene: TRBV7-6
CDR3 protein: ASSPRPSSGRAIEQY

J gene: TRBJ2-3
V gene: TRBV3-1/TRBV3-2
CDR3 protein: ASSQVPSGEGGTQY

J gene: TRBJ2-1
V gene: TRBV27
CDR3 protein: ASRPLGAGPSYNEQF

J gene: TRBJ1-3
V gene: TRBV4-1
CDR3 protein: ASSQKPSSGNTIY

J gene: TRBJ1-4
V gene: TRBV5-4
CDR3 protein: ASSPPPPNEKLF

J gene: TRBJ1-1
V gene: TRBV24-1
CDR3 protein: ATSESGRGADTEAF

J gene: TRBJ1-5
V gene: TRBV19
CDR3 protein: ASSIGVMGGVRNQPQH

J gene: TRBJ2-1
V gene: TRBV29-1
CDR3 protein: SLTRGRDGEQF

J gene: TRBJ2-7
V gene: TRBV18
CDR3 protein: ASSPPGGVSYEQY

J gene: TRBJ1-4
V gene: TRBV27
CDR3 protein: ASSPLSPSPNEKLF

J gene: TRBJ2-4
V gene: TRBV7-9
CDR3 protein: ASTFGVAKNIQY

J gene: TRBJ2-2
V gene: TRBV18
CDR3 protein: ASSPRTGELF

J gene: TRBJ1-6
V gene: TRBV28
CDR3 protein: ASSAGFTHSPLH

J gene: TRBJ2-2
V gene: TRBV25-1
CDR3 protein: ASSEPAGGWNTGELF

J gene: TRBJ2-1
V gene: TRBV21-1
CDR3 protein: ASSPQSSGESSYNEQF

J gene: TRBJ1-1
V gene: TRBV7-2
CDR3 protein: ASSPVLAPSAEAF

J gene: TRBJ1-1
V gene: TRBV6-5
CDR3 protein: ASRDSTPNTEAF

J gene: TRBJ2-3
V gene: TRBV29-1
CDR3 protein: SVAYSLDTQY

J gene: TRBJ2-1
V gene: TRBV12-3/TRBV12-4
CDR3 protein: ASSHLENEQF

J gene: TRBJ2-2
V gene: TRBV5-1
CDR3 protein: ASMGGVETGELF

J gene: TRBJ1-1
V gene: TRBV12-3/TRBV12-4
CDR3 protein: ASSSGGHTEAF

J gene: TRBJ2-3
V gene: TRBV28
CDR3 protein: ASSDTGTGAIKSEY

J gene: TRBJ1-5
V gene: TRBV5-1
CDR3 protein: ASSEGVTNQPQH

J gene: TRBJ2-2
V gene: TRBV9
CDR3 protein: ASSTGLAEGDAGELF

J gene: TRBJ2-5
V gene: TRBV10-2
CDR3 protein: ASSESNAETQY

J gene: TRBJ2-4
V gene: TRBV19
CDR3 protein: ASSQPQAGQY

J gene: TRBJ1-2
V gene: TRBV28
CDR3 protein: ASRTPGQDQGGGYT

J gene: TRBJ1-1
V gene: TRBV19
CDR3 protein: ASSTGSGGGDTEAF

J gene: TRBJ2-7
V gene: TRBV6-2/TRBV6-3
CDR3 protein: ASSTRTSGRYEQY

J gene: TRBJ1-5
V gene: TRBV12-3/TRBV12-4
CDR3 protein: ASRGDSNQPQH

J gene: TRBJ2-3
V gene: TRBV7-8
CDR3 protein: ASTLSAWRTASTDTQY

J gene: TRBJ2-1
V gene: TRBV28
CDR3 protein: ASTRVAYNEQF

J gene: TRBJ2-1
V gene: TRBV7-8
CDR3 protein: ASSSQVSNEQF

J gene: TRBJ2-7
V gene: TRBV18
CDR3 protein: ASSPRTEGIEQY

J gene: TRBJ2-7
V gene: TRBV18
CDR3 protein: ASSPAGTSGTYEQY

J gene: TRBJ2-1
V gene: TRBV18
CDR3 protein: ASSPGSGRGNEQF

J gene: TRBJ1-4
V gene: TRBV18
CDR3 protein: ASSPSGSTNEKLF

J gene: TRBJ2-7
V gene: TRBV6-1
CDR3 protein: ASSGKGLAISYEQY

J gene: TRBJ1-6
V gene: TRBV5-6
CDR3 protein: ASSPPSGGSYNSPLH

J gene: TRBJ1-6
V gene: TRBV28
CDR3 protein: ASSFGTPNSPLH

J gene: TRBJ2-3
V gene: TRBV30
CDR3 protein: AWTGSSTDTQY